Listed here is a single T cell receptor (beta chain). Its target is not known. These data come from a study of PD-1 blockade in classical Hodgkin lymphoma. Libraries were prepared by immunoSEQ multiplex PCR; TCRdb keeps only in-frame clonotypes and omits some of them. The profile covers approximately 21,000 clones, with approximately 87% appearing a single time and 6.8% taken by the ten largest. Regarding time point: newly diagnosed, previously untreated cHL patient sample. CD8+ T cell isolation from thawed PBMCs was performed by magnetic negative selection. The comparison group had newly diagnosed, previously untreated classical Hodgkin lymphoma. Whole-study findings and limits: The authors have not defined what causes the repertoire differences, possibly disease activity or prior therapy. Reported baseline diversity: healthy donors highest, relapsed/refractory patients lowest.

The specimen sequenced was CD8+ T cells from blood. This TCR came from a human donor with classical Hodgkin lymphoma.

As DNA, the CDR3 is TGCAGCGTTTCAATCGGGGGCTACTATAATTCACCCCTCCACTTT. Its protein product is CSVSIGGYYNSPLHF. This chain joins TRBV29-1 and TRBJ1-6, with a weak D call TRBD1 (6 bases). CDR1 and CDR2 (germline): SQVTM, ANQGSEA. Trimming removed 5 bases at V and 3 bases at J, with 14 bases between. The CDR3 spans 15 residues.